This TCR beta chain was captured in a study of blood T cell repertoires in COVID-19. Study-wide background: From the United States, Italy and Spain came samples of acute and convalescent COVID-19. Sample material is recorded as cDNA or gDNA derived from T cells, B-cell-depleted T cells, or PBMCs.

Looked up from germline, CDR1 is SGDLS and CDR2 is YYNGEE. Between the trimmed V and J ends, which lost 3 bases and 2 bases, there was a span of 8 bases. The CDR3 contains 13 residues. In the original processing: Amplification from reference gene primers served as the basis for estimated nucleated cell counts. The repertoire was sequenced with immunoSEQ multiplex PCR; TCRdb's copy has only in-frame clones and lacks some. V, J and clone size were drawn from that table, and D and trimming were deduced from the DNA. The profile covers under 250,000 clones, with around 82% appearing a single time and approximately 4.5% taken by the ten largest.

The sequenced material came from peripheral blood. The V gene is TRBV9, the J gene TRBJ1-2; D ambiguous. The sequence was obtained from a woman between 70 and 85 years old with acute or convalescent COVID-19. The CDR3 DNA reads TGTGCCAGCAGCGCCGGGTTCAACTATGGCTACACCTTC. Its protein product is CASSAGFNYGYTF.